This T cell receptor beta chain was recorded in a study of OX40 agonist ivuxolimab in advanced cancers. Overall study: Each dose-escalation patient presented with hepatocellular carcinoma, melanoma, renal cell or head and neck cancer. Around 40% of patients had received prior checkpoint inhibitor therapy.

Data came from immunoSEQ multiplex PCR; TCRdb stores just in-frame clones and leaves some out. The data hold 55,000 to 65,000 clones, with 85% to 95% observed a single time. The specimen comprised CD4+ or CD8+ T cells sorted from blood, sampled in a trial of the OX40 agonist ivuxolimab. The source is an adult with an advanced solid tumor such as melanoma, head and neck, liver or kidney cancer.

CDR3 sequence reads: CASSLKGAVYQPQHF. For the CDR3, the DNA is TGTGCCAGCAGCTTGAAGGGGGCTGTCTATCAGCCCCAGCATTTT. V gene TRBV5-6 combines with J gene TRBJ1-5; 7 bases agree with TRBD1. This CDR3 has 15 amino acids. V gave up 1 base and J gave up 5 bases; unmatched junction bases: 6. Germline CDR1 is SGHDT and CDR2 is YYEEEE.